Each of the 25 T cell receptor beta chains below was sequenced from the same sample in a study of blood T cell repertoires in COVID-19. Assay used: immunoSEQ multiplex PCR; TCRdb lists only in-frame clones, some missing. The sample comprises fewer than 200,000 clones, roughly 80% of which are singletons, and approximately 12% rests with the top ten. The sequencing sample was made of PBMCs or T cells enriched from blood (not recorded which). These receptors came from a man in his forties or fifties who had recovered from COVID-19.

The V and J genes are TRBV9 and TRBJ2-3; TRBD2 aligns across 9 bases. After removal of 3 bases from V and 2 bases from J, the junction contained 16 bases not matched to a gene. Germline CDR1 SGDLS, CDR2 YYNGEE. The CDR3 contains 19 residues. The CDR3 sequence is CASSGLPYAGGADTDTQYF. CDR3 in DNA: TGTGCCAGCAGCGGCTTGCCCTATGCGGGGGGGGCTGACACAGATACGCAGTATTTT.

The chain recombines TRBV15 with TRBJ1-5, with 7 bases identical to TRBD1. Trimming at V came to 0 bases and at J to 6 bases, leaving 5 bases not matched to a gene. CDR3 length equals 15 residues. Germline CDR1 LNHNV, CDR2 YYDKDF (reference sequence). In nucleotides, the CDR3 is TGTGCCACCAGCAGAGATGGAGGGGGCGGTCAGCCCCAGCATTTT. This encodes CATSRDGGGGQPQHF.

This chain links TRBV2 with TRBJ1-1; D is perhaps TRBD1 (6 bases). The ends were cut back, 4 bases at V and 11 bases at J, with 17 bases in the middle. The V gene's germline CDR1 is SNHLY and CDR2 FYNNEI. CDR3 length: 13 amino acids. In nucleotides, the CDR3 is TGTGCCAGCAGTGTTTTAGGGGGTATTAGGGCTTTCTTT. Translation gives CASSVLGGIRAFF.

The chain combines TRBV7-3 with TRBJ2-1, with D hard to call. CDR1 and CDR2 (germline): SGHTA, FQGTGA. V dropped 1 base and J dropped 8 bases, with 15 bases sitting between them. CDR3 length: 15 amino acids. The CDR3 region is CASSLIGSYGDEQFF. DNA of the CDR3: TGTGCCAGCAGCTTAATCGGCAGTTACGGAGATGAGCAGTTCTTC. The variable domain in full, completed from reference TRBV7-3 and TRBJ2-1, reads GAGVSQTPSNKVTEKGKYVELRCDPISGHTALYWYRQSLGQGPEFLIYFQGTGAADDSGLPNDRFFAVRPEGSVSTLKIQRTERGDSAVYLCASSLIGSYGDEQFFGPGTRLTVL.

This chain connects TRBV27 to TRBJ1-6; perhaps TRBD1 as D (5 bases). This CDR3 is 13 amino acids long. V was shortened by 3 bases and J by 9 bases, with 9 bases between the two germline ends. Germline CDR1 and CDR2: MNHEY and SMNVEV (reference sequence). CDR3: CASSFGRGSPLHF. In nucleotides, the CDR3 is TGTGCCAGCAGTTTTGGGAGGGGTTCACCCCTCCACTTT.

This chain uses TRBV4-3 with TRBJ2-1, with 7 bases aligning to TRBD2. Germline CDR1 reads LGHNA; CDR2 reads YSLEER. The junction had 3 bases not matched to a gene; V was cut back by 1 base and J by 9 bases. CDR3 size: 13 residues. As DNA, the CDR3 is TGCGCCAGCAGCCAAGTGGGGGGGGGTGAGCAGTTCTTC. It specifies CASSQVGGGEQFF.

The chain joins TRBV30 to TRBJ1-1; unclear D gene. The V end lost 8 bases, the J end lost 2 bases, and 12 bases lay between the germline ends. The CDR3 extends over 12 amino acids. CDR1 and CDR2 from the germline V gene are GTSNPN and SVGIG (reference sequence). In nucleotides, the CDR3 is TGTGCCACCGGGGAACATAACACTGAAGCTTTCTTT. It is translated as CATGEHNTEAFF.

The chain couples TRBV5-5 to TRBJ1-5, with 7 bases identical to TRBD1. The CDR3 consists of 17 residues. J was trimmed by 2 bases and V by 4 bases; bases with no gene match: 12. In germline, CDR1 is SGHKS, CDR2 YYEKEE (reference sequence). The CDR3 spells CASSPREGAMGNQPQHF. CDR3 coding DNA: TGTGCCAGCAGCCCCCGGGAGGGGGCAATGGGCAATCAGCCCCAGCATTTT.

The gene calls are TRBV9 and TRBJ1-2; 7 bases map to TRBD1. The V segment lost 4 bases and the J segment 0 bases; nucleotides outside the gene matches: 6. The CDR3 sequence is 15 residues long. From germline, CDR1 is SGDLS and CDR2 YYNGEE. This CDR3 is CASSFRDRANYGYTF. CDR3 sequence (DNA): TGTGCCAGCAGCTTCCGGGACAGAGCTAACTATGGCTACACCTTC.

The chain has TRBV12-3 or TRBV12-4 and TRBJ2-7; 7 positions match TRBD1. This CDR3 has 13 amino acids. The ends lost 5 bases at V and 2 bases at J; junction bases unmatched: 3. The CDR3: CASSRGQAYEQYF. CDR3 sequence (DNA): TGTGCCAGCAGTCGCGGACAGGCCTACGAGCAGTACTTC.

CDR3 sequence reads: CASTLAHQGAYGYTF. CDR3 bases: TGTGCCAGCACCCTCGCCCACCAGGGGGCCTATGGCTACACCTTC. The chain uses TRBV6-5 and TRBJ1-2; 8 bases are shared with TRBD1. The germline gives CDR1 MNHEY, CDR2 SVGAGI. With 7 bases clipped from V and 4 bases from J, the junction kept 11 bases outside the gene matches. CDR3 length equals 15 residues.

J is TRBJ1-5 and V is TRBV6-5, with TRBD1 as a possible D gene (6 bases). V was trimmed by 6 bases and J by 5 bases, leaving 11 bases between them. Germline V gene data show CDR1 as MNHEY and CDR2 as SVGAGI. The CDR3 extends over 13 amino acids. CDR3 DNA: TGTGCCAGCAGGGGACATGCGGATCAGCCCCAGCATTTT. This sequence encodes CASRGHADQPQHF.

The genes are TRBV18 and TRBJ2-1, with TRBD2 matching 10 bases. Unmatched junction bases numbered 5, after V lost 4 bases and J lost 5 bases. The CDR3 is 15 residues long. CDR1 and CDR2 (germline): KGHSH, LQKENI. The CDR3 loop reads CASSRSSGGNNEQFF. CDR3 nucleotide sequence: TGTGCCAGCTCACGATCTAGCGGGGGTAACAATGAGCAGTTCTTC.

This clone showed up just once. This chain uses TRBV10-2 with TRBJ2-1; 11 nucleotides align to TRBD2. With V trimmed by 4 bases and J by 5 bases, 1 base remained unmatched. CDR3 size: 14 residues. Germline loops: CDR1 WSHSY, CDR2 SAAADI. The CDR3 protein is CASSVSGGDNEQFF. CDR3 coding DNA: TGCGCCAGCAGTGTTAGCGGGGGGGACAATGAGCAGTTCTTC.

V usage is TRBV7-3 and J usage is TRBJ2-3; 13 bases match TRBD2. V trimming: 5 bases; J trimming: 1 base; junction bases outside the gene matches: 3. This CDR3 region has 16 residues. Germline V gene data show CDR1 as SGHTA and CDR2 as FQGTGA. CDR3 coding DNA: TGTGCCAGCAGCCCCGGACTAGCGGGGGGCACAGATACGCAGTATTTT. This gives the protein CASSPGLAGGTDTQYF.

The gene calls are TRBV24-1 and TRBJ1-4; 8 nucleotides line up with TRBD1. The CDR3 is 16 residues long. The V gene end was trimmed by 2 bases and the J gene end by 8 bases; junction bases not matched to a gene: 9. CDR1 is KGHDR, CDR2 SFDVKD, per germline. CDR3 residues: CATSDSQGARGEKLFF. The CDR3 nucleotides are TGTGCCACCAGTGATTCCCAGGGGGCGCGAGGGGAAAAACTGTTTTTT.

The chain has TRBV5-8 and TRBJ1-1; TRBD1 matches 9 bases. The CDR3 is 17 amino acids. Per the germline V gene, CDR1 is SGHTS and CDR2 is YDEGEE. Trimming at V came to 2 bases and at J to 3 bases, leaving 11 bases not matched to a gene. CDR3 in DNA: TGTGCCAGCAGCTTCGGGGGGACAGGGCCCCAATACACTGAAGCTTTCTTT. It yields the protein CASSFGGTGPQYTEAFF.

This chain's CDR3 is CASSLNGGNSPLHF. Written as DNA, the CDR3 is TGTGCCAGCAGCTTGAACGGCGGCAATTCACCCCTCCACTTT. The V and J genes are TRBV5-5 and TRBJ1-6; D gene uncertain. CDR3 size: 14 residues. Germline lookup yields CDR1 SGHKS and CDR2 YYEKEE (reference sequence). V was trimmed by 1 base and J by 7 bases, leaving 9 bases between them.

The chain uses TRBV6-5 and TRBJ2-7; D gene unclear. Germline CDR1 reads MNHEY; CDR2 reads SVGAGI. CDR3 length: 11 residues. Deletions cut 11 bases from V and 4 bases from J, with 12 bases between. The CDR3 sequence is CALPDQYEQYF. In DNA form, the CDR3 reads TGTGCCCTTCCAGATCAATACGAGCAGTACTTC.

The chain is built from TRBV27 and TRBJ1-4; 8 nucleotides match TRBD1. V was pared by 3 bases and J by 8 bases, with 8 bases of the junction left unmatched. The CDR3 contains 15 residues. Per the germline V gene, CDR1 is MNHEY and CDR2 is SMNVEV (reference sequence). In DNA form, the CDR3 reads TGTGCCAGCAGTTTCTCGACAGGGGCAGGGGAAAAACTGTTTTTT. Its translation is CASSFSTGAGEKLFF.

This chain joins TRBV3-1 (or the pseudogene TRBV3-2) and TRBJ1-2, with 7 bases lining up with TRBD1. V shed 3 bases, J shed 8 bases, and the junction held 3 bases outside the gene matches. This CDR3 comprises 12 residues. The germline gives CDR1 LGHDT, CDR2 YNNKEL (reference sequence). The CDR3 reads CASSQDRRGYTF. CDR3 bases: TGTGCCAGCAGCCAGGACAGGAGGGGCTACACCTTC.

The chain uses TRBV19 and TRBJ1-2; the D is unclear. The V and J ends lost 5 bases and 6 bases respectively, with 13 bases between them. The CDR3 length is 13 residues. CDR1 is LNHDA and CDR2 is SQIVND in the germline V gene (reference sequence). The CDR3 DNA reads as TGTGCCAGTAGTCCCGACAAGTTCAATGGCTACACCTTC. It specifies CASSPDKFNGYTF.

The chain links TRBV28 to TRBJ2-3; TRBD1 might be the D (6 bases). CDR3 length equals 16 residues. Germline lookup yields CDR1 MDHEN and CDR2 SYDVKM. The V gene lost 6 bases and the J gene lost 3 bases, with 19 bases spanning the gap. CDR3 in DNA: TGTGCCAGCAGGCCTCACAAGGGGGTGGGGACAGATACGCAGTATTTT. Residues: CASRPHKGVGTDTQYF.

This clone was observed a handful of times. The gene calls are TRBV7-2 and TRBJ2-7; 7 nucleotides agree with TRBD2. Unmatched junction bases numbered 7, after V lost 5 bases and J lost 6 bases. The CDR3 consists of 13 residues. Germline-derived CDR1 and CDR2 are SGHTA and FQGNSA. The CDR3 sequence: CASSLPTGGEQYF. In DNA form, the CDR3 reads TGTGCCAGCAGCCTACCGACGGGGGGCGAGCAGTACTTC.

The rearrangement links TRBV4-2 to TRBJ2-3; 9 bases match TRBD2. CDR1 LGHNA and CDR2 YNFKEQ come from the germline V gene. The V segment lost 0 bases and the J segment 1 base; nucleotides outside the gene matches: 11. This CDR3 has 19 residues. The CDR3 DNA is TGTGCCAGCAGCCAAGATGGGCTGGCGGGGGGGTTTGGCACAGATACGCAGTATTTT. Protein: CASSQDGLAGGFGTDTQYF.